This passage covers 6 T cell receptor beta chains from one sample sequenced in a study (TCRdb year 2016). To prepare the library, RT-PCR was applied. The instrument given in TCRdb is Illumina MiSeq. TCRdb itself trimmed the public reads at Q25 with fastp, ran MiXCR and retained productive beta chains. For every CDR3 protein sequence, its rows merge into one entry that carries the most common genes and DNA. Recorded for this sample are about 680,000 distinct CDR3 sequences; approximately 15% of them occurred a single time. 3% to 4.5% of the sample rests with the top ten. Sequenced material: memory CD4+ T cells from blood. The receptor source for this set is a female donor in good health, serving as a healthy control.

This clonotype was counted a few times. The chain couples TRBV5-1 to TRBJ2-3; no reliable D call. Germline V gene lookup returns CDR1 SGHRS and CDR2 YFSETQ. The CDR3 has 15 residues. V was shortened by 1 base and J by 3 bases, with 12 bases between the two germline ends. In nucleotides, the CDR3 is TGCGCCAGCAGCTTGAGGGCAGCCCTAACAGATACGCAGTATTTT. It encodes CASSLRAALTDTQYF.

This clonotype was found a few times. CDR3 in DNA: TGTGCCAGCGCCCGTGGATCCTACGAGCAGTACTTC. Translated, it gives CASARGSYEQYF. The chain couples TRBV25-1 to TRBJ2-7; D gene unclear. There are 12 residues in the CDR3. Germline V gene sequence: CDR1 MGHDK, CDR2 SYGVNS. V lost 8 bases and J lost 1, with 9 bases in between.

The table lists this clonotype with a count of one. The gene calls are TRBV20-1 and TRBJ2-4, with 7 bases identical to TRBD1. This CDR3 comprises 17 residues. V was pared by 6 bases and J by 12 bases, with 26 bases of the junction left unmatched. The germline gives CDR1 DFQATT, CDR2 SNEGSKA (reference sequence). CDR3 nucleotide sequence: TGCAGTGCCCGACAGGAGAAAACCTTGGGACAGCCAAGACGTCAGTACTTC. This codes for CSARQEKTLGQPRRQYF.

This clonotype was seen only a few times. This chain links TRBV27 with TRBJ1-2, with D perhaps TRBD1 (6 bases). The V and J ends lost 5 bases and 0 bases respectively, with 13 bases between them. CDR1 MNHEY and CDR2 SMNVEV come from the germline V gene (reference sequence). The CDR3 is 15 amino acids. The CDR3 nucleotides read TGTGCCAGCAGTAAACTACAGGGAGCTAACTATGGCTACACCTTC. This translates into CASSKLQGANYGYTF.

This clonotype was detected many times. The chain uses TRBV12-3 or TRBV12-4 and TRBJ2-1; TRBD2 aligns across 9 bases. This CDR3 has 16 amino acids. The trim removed 1 base at V and 7 bases at J, leaving 8 bases unmatched. CDR3 residues: CASSLGLAGISNEQFF. The CDR3 DNA follows: TGTGCCAGCAGTTTAGGCCTAGCGGGAATTTCTAATGAGCAGTTCTTC.

The CDR3 nucleotides are TGCAGTGCTCGTCGGGACTCCAGGACTGAAGCTTTCTTT. Protein product: CSARRDSRTEAFF. V usage is TRBV20-1 and J usage is TRBJ1-1; D is perhaps TRBD1 (5 bases). Trimming took off 5 bases at V and 5 bases at J, with 15 bases between the two ends. The CDR3 length is 13 residues. CDR1 and CDR2 (germline): DFQATT, SNEGSKA (reference sequence).